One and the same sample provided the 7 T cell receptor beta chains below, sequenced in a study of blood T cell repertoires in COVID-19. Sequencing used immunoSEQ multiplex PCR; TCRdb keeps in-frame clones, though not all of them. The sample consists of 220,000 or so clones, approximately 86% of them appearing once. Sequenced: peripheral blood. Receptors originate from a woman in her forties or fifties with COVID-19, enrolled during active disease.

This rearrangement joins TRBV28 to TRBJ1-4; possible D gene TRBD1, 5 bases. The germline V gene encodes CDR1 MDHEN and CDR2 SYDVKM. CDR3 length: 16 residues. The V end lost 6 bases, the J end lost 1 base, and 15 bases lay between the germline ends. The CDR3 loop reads CASRTSRGITNEKLFF. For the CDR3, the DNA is TGTGCCAGCAGGACGTCGCGGGGGATAACTAATGAAAAACTGTTTTTT.

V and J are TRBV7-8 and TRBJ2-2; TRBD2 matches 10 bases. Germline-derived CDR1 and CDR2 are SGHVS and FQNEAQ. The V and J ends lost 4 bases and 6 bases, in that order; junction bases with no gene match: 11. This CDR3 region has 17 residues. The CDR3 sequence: CASSSSHTSGVAGELFF. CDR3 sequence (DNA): TGTGCCAGCAGCTCGAGTCATACTAGCGGGGTCGCCGGGGAGCTGTTTTTT.

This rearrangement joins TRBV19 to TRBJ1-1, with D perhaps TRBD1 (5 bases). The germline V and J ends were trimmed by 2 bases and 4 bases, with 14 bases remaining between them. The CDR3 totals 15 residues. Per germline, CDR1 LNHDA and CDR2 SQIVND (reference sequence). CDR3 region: CASSIIDRRGTEAFF. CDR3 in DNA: TGTGCCAGTAGTATAATCGATAGGAGGGGCACTGAAGCTTTCTTT. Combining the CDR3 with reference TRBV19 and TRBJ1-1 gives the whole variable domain DGGITQSPKYLFRKEGQNVTLSCEQNLNHDAMYWYRQDPGQGLRLIYYSQIVNDFQKGDIAEGYSVSREKKESFPLTVTSAQKNPTAFYLCASSIIDRRGTEAFFGQGTRLTVV.

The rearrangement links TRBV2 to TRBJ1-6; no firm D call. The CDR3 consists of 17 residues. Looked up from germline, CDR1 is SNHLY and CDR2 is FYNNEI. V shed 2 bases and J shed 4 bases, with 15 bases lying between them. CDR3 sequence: CASSENRVGAYNSPLHF. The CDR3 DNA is TGTGCCAGCAGTGAAAATCGGGTAGGCGCTTATAATTCACCCCTCCACTTT. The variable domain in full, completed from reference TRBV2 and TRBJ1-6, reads EPEVTQTPSHQVTQMGQEVILRCVPISNHLYFYWYRQILGQKVEFLVSFYNNEISEKSEIFDDQFSVERPDGSNFTLKIRSTKLEDSAMYFCASSENRVGAYNSPLHFGNGTRLTVT.

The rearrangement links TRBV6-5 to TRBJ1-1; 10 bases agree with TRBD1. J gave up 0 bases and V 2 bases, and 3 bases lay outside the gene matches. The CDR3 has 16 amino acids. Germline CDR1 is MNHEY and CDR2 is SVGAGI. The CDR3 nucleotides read TGTGCCAGCAGTTACGGGACAGGGGTCTTGAACACTGAAGCTTTCTTT. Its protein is CASSYGTGVLNTEAFF.

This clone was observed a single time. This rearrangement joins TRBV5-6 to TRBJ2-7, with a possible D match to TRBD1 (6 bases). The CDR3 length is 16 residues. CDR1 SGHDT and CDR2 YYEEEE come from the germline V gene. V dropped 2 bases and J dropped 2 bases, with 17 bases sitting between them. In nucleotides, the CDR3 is TGTGCCAGCAGCTTACGGCCAGGGGTAAGGGCCTACGAGCAGTACGTC. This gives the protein CASSLRPGVRAYEQYV.

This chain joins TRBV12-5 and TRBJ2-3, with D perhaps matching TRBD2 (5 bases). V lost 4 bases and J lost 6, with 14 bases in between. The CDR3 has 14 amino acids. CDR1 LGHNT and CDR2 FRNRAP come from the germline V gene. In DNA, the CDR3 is TGTGCTAGTGGTTGGGCAATGCCGGGGGATACGCAGTATTTT. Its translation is CASGWAMPGDTQYF.